This TCR beta chain was identified in a study of T cells in Graves' hyperthyroidism and ophthalmopathy. The germline V gene encodes CDR1 WNHNN and CDR2 SYGVQD (reference sequence). CDR3 length: 14 residues. The V gene end was trimmed by 6 bases and the J gene end by 4 bases; junction bases not matched to a gene: 8. The source material, RNA transcripts, was used to amplify TCR beta CDR3 regions. The HTBI set primed first-round TCR CDR3 RT-PCR. TCRdb re-derived calls from the multiplex PCR reads in MiXCR, one entry per CDR3 protein. Counted here are approximately 200,000 distinct CDR3 sequences, approximately 16% occurring once; the ten biggest clones make up just under 45%.

The sample was blood. The receptor comes from a man in his forties with Graves' hyperthyroidism. This chain connects TRBV10-1 to TRBJ1-1, with 7 bases fitting TRBD1. CDR3 nucleotides: TGCGCCAGCAGCCCTCAGAGGGGGCTCACTGAAGCTTTCTTT. This gives the protein CASSPQRGLTEAFF.